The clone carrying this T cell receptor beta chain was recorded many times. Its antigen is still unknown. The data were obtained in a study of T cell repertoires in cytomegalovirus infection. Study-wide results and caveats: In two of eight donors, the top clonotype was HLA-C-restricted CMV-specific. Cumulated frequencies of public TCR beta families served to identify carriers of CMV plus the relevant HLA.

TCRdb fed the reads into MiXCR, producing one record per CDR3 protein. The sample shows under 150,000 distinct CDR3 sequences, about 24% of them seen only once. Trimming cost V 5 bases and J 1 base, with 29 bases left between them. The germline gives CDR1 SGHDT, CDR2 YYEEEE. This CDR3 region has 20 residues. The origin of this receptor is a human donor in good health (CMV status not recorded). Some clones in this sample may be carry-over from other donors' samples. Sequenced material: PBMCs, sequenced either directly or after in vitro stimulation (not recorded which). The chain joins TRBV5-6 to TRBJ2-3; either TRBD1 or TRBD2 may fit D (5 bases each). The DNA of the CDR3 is TGTGCCAGCAGTGGGCCAGGGACGGCGCGTTCGCGGGCGGGCACAGATACGCAGTATTTT. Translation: CASSGPGTARSRAGTDTQYF.